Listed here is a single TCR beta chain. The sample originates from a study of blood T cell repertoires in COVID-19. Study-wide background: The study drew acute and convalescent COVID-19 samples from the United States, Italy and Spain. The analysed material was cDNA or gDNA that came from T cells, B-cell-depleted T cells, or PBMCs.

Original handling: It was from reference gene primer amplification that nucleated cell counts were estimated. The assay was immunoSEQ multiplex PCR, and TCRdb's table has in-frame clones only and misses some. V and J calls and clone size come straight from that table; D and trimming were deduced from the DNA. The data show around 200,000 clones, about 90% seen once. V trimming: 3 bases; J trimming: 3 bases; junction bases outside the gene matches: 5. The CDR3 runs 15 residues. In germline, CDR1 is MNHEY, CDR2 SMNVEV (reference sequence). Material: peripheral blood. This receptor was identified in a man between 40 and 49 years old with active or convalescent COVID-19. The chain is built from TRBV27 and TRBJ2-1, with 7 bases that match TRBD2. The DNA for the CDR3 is TGTGCCAGCAGTTTTGGGGGGGTAATCTACAATGAGCAGTTCTTC. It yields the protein CASSFGGVIYNEQFF.